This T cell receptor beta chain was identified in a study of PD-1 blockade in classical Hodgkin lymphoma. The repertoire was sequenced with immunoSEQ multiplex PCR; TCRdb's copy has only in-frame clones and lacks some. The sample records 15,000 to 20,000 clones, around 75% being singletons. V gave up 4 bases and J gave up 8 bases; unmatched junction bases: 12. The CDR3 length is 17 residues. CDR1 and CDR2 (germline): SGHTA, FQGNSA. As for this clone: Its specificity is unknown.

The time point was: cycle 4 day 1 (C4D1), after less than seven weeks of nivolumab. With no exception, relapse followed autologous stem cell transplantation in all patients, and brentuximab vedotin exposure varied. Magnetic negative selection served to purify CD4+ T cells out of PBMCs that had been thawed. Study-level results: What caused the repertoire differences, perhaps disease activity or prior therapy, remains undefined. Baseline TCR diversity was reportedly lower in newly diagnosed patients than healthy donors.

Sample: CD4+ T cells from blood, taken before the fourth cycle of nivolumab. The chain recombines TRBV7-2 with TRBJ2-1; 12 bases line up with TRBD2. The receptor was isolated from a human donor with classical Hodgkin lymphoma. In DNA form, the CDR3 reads TGTGCCAGCAGCTCCTATCCTGAGGCTAGCGGGAGGGATGAGCAGTTCTTC. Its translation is CASSSYPEASGRDEQFF.